This TCR beta chain was profiled in a study of cytomegalovirus exposure and HLA in healthy donors. Study results and caveats: Among TCR beta chains of equal frequency, HLA-associated ones were more clonally expanded in a later analysis. In vitro experiments confirmed that three CMV-associated chains were specific for CMV antigens.

Healthy bone marrow donors made up the donors. PCR involved 60 Vbeta and 13 Jbeta primers. Profiling relied on immunoSEQ multiplex PCR, and the TCRdb table lists in-frame clones only, not all of them. The sample yields around 150,000 clones, around three quarters seen once. From germline, CDR1 is LGHNA and CDR2 YSLEER. The V gene lost 0 bases and the J gene lost 2 bases, with 9 bases spanning the gap. This CDR3 comprises 15 residues. For this clone: Antigen unknown.

This clonotype was obtained from a middle-aged man in good health and CMV-seropositive. This chain uses TRBV4-3 with TRBJ2-3; tentatively, D is TRBD1 (5 bases). Input material: PBMCs. CDR3 loop: CASSQDRVLTDTQYF. The CDR3 DNA follows: TGCGCCAGCAGCCAAGACAGGGTTCTCACAGATACGCAGTATTTT.